The 27 T cell receptor beta chains given below trace back to one sample, sequenced in a study of cytomegalovirus exposure and HLA in healthy donors. 60 Vbeta and 13 Jbeta primers were used in PCR. Using immunoSEQ multiplex PCR, the repertoire was profiled, and TCRdb retains in-frame clones only, with some absent. The repertoire consists of more than 140,000 clones, with approximately 80% occurring once and the leading ten covering around 5.4%. The sample comprised PBMCs. The origin of the receptors is a man aged 25 to 40 in good health and CMV-seropositive.

The chain couples TRBV30 to TRBJ1-4; TRBD1 matches 7 bases. V shed 0 bases, J shed 7 bases, and the junction held 2 bases outside the gene matches. The V gene's germline CDR1 is GTSNPN and CDR2 SVGIG (reference sequence). CDR3 length: 13 residues. CDR3 nucleotide sequence: TGTGCCTGGAGTGTAACAGGGGTTGAAAAACTGTTTTTT. This sequence encodes CAWSVTGVEKLFF.

The count of this clone is one. This chain connects TRBV28 to TRBJ2-7, with TRBD2 matching over 13 bases. Losses at the gene ends were 4 bases for V and 3 bases for J; bases not matched to a gene: 9. The CDR3 contains 17 residues. Germline values: CDR1 MDHEN, CDR2 SYDVKM. This chain's CDR3 is CASSSLTSGRSFYEQYF. The CDR3 nucleotides are TGTGCCAGCAGTTCCCTGACTAGCGGGAGGAGTTTCTACGAGCAGTACTTC.

This clone appeared a few times. The chain is built from TRBV27 and TRBJ2-7; possibly TRBD1 for D (6 bases). This CDR3 comprises 14 residues. Germline CDR1 MNHEY, CDR2 SMNVEV (reference sequence). V lost 1 base to trimming and J lost 3 bases, with 10 bases between them. The CDR3 is CASSLFGQNYEQYF. In DNA, the CDR3 is TGTGCCAGCAGTTTATTCGGACAGAACTACGAGCAGTACTTC.

The V and J genes are TRBV11-3 and TRBJ1-1; possible D gene TRBD1, 6 bases. This CDR3 comprises 14 residues. V was trimmed by 6 bases and J by 3 bases, leaving 14 bases between them. Germline CDR1 SGHNT, CDR2 YENEEA. CDR3 nucleotide sequence: TGTGCCAGCAGTTTACAGGGTGGGGACACTGAAGCTTTCTTT. Protein sequence: CASSLQGGDTEAFF. Full variable domain (rest looked up from reference TRBV11-3 and TRBJ1-1): EAGVVQSPRYKIIEKKQPVAFWCNPISGHNTLYWYLQNLGQGPELLIRYENEEAVDDSQLPKDRFSAERLKGVDSTLKIQPAELGDSAVYLCASSLQGGDTEAFFGQGTRLTVV.

The chain uses TRBV30 and TRBJ2-7, with D perhaps TRBD1 (6 bases). The CDR3 length is 13 residues. Germline V gene data show CDR1 as GTSNPN and CDR2 as SVGIG (reference sequence). The germline V and J ends were trimmed by 5 bases and 5 bases, with 16 bases remaining between them. The CDR3 region has the DNA TGTGCCTGGGGGACGGACAGTTACAACGAGCAGTACTTC. Its translation: CAWGTDSYNEQYF.

The V call is TRBV11-2, the J call TRBJ2-5; 8 positions match TRBD1. The V segment lost 0 bases and the J segment 1 base; nucleotides outside the gene matches: 7. The CDR3 is 17 residues long. Germline V gives CDR1 SGHAT, CDR2 FQNNGV. CDR3 DNA sequence: TGTGCCAGCAGCTTAGATTCGAGACAGGGGACCCAAGAGACCCAGTACTTC. Its translation is CASSLDSRQGTQETQYF. Supplemented by reference TRBV11-2 and TRBJ2-5, the full variable domain reads EAGVAQSPRYKIIEKRQSVAFWCNPISGHATLYWYQQILGQGPKLLIQFQNNGVVDDSQLPKDRFSAERLKGVDSTLKIQPAKLEDSAVYLCASSLDSRQGTQETQYFGPGTRLLVL.

This clone is a singleton in its sample. The chain joins TRBV10-1 to TRBJ2-2; 10 positions agree with TRBD2. The CDR3 has 18 residues. Germline V gene sequence: CDR1 WNHNN, CDR2 SYGVQD (reference sequence). With V trimmed by 3 bases and J by 5 bases, 12 bases remained unmatched. The CDR3 loop is CASSDLERLAGETGELFF. The CDR3 DNA is TGCGCCAGCAGTGACCTCGAGCGGCTAGCGGGAGAGACCGGGGAGCTGTTTTTT.

This clone was seen just once. A read error may account for a junction end that differs from germline. V usage is TRBV5-4 and J usage is TRBJ2-7; 7 positions agree with TRBD1. The germline CDR1 and CDR2 sequences are SGHNT and YYREEE (reference sequence). The CDR3 covers 14 residues. CDR3 sequence: CANSLGTAPYEQYF. The CDR3 region has the DNA TGTGCCAACAGCCTCGGGACAGCCCCCTACGAGCAGTACTTC.

The chain joins TRBV7-8 to TRBJ2-2; TRBD2 agrees at 7 bases. The J segment lost 7 bases and the V segment lost 2 bases, leaving 10 bases of the junction unmatched. This CDR3 is built from 16 residues. CDR1 is SGHVS and CDR2 is FQNEAQ in the germline V gene. CDR3 loop: CASSLWGGDEDGELFF. The CDR3 DNA reads as TGTGCCAGCAGCTTATGGGGAGGGGACGAGGACGGGGAGCTGTTTTTT.

This clone came up a few times. The chain couples TRBV30 to TRBJ1-5, with D perhaps TRBD1 (5 bases). CDR1 GTSNPN and CDR2 SVGIG come from the germline V gene (reference sequence). V was pared by 2 bases and J by 2 bases, with 13 bases between. The CDR3 contains 15 residues. The CDR3: CAWSRPGGGNQPQHF. CDR3 in DNA: TGTGCCTGGAGTCGACCTGGAGGGGGCAATCAGCCCCAGCATTTT.

The chain combines TRBV16 with TRBJ1-1; 8 nucleotides match TRBD1. This CDR3 has 15 residues. Germline assignment: CDR1 KGHSY and CDR2 FQNENV. The ends lost 4 bases at V and 1 base at J; junction bases unmatched: 5. The CDR3 sequence: CASSPWTGQNTEAFF. The CDR3 DNA is TGTGCCAGCAGCCCCTGGACAGGGCAGAACACTGAAGCTTTCTTT.

The chain uses TRBV4-2 and TRBJ2-1; TRBD2 matches 10 bases. CDR3 length: 19 residues. Germline CDR1 reads LGHNA; CDR2 reads YNFKEQ. V was clipped by 0 bases and J by 7 bases; unmatched bases: 15. The CDR3 region is CASSQDHPRLAGVMNEQFF. CDR3 nucleotide sequence: TGTGCCAGCAGCCAAGACCACCCTCGCCTAGCGGGAGTCATGAATGAGCAGTTCTTC.

J is TRBJ2-5 and V is TRBV27, with D uncertain. Per germline, CDR1 MNHEY and CDR2 SMNVEV (reference sequence). The CDR3 extends over 16 amino acids. The V end lost 4 bases, the J end lost 2 bases, and 17 bases lay between the germline ends. CDR3 in DNA: TGTGCCAGCAGTTCAAAAATCCCCAGTTCACAAGAGACCCAGTACTTC. Its translation: CASSSKIPSSQETQYF.

The chain carries TRBV10-1 and TRBJ2-3; 7 nucleotides agree with TRBD1. Germline trimming cut 1 base from V and 0 bases from J; bases unmatched to any gene: 7. Per the germline V gene, CDR1 is WNHNN and CDR2 is SYGVQD (reference sequence). The CDR3 loop spans 17 amino acids. In DNA form, the CDR3 reads TGCGCCAGCAGTGAGTTGTTTAGGGGGCTGAGCACAGATACGCAGTATTTT. Amino acid sequence: CASSELFRGLSTDTQYF.

The sample holds one count of this clone. For the CDR3, the DNA is TGTGCCAGCAGCGGGTGGGAAAGGGGGGGGTTTCCTCAGCCCCAGCATTTT. Encoded protein: CASSGWERGGFPQPQHF. The V call is TRBV21-1, the J call TRBJ1-5. TRBV21-1 is marked as a pseudogene. There are 17 residues in the CDR3.

The V call is TRBV27, the J call TRBJ2-7; 7 bases are shared with TRBD1. Losses at the gene ends were 5 bases for V and 2 bases for J; bases not matched to a gene: 6. Germline V CDR1 and CDR2: MNHEY, SMNVEV (reference sequence). The CDR3 runs to 14 residues. The CDR3 here is CASSPDRVTYEQYF. DNA of the CDR3: TGTGCCAGCAGTCCAGACAGGGTGACCTACGAGCAGTACTTC.

The rearrangement joins TRBV19 to TRBJ1-1; D not certain. Looked up from germline, CDR1 is LNHDA and CDR2 is SQIVND (reference sequence). This CDR3 has 12 amino acids. Trimming took 10 bases from V and 0 from J, leaving 9 bases between them. The CDR3 DNA follows: TGTGCCACCCTGGCCATGAACACTGAAGCTTTCTTT. Protein: CATLAMNTEAFF.

This clone was seen only a few times. The chain is built from TRBV18 and TRBJ1-1, with D possibly TRBD1 on 6 matching bases. The CDR3 is made up of 13 amino acids. The V gene's germline CDR1 is KGHSH and CDR2 LQKENI. V lost 0 bases and J lost 9, with 11 bases in between. CDR3 loop: CASSPPGRGKAFF. The CDR3 DNA sequence: TGTGCCAGCTCACCACCGGGGAGGGGGAAAGCTTTCTTT.

This chain's CDR3 is CASSLMHMGAHEQYF. CDR3 sequence (DNA): TGTGCCAGCAGCCTGATGCATATGGGGGCCCACGAGCAGTACTTC. This chain uses TRBV5-6 with TRBJ2-7; D perhaps matches TRBD1 (6 bases). CDR1 and CDR2 (germline): SGHDT, YYEEEE. V shed 4 bases and J shed 5 bases, with 19 bases lying between them. The CDR3 contains 15 residues.

This chain uses TRBV7-6 with TRBJ2-4, with a tentative D call TRBD1 (6 bases). Germline loops: CDR1 SGHVS, CDR2 FNYEAQ. The ends were cut back, 4 bases at V and 5 bases at J, with 24 bases in the middle. The CDR3 consists of 18 residues. The CDR3 sequence: CASSSYPRQEDKQNIQYF. CDR3 bases: TGTGCCAGCAGCTCCTATCCCCGACAGGAGGATAAACAAAACATTCAGTACTTC.

The CDR3 DNA reads as TGTGCCAGCAGTCCACGGAGGGCCTCTGGAAACACCATATATTTT. This translates into CASSPRRASGNTIYF. This sequence joins TRBV6-5 and TRBJ1-3; D remains unclear. The CDR3 has 15 residues. Trimming pared 5 bases from V and 0 bases from J, leaving 11 bases between. The germline CDR1 and CDR2 sequences are MNHEY and SVGAGI.

The V gene is TRBV28, the J gene TRBJ1-6; 7 bases line up with TRBD1. Germline CDR1 and CDR2: MDHEN and SYDVKM. Trimming at V came to 4 bases and at J to 1 base, leaving 1 base not matched to a gene. The CDR3 runs to 15 residues. The CDR3 nucleotides are TGTGCCAGCAGTTCGACAGGGTCCTATAATTCACCCCTCCACTTT. It translates to CASSSTGSYNSPLHF.

CDR3: CASSFSGRLTDTQYF. The CDR3 DNA sequence: TGTGCCAGCAGTTTCAGCGGGAGGTTGACAGATACGCAGTATTTT. This chain uses TRBV27 with TRBJ2-3; 9 bases fit TRBD2. The CDR3 contains 15 residues. Germline assignment: CDR1 MNHEY and CDR2 SMNVEV (reference sequence). V lost 3 bases and J lost 3; bases outside the gene matches: 4.

This clone was observed a handful of times. The genes are TRBV19 and TRBJ1-5; 11 bases line up with TRBD1. Unmatched junction bases numbered 6, after V lost 5 bases and J lost 6 bases. Per the germline V gene, CDR1 is LNHDA and CDR2 is SQIVND (reference sequence). This CDR3 comprises 15 residues. CDR3 sequence reads: CASSHPDRGLQPQHF. CDR3 sequence (DNA): TGTGCCAGTAGTCACCCGGACAGGGGGCTTCAGCCCCAGCATTTT.

CDR3 nucleotide sequence: TGTGCCAGCAGCCAAGTCAGGGGGACCACCCGAGAGACCCAGTACTTC. It encodes CASSQVRGTTRETQYF. The chain links TRBV11-1 to TRBJ2-5, with 7 bases fitting TRBD1. Germline V gene data show CDR1 as SGHAT and CDR2 as FQDESV (reference sequence). The J segment lost 4 bases and the V segment lost 5 bases, leaving 13 bases of the junction unmatched. The CDR3 runs to 16 residues.

This chain joins TRBV28 and TRBJ2-7, with D hard to call. This CDR3 contains 15 residues. Germline CDR1 MDHEN, CDR2 SYDVKM. The V end lost 3 bases, the J end lost 1 base, and 13 bases lay between the germline ends. The CDR3 nucleotides are TGTGCCAGCAGTTTCACACCCCAACCTTCCTACGAGCAGTACTTC. It encodes CASSFTPQPSYEQYF.

Concerning this clone itself: At the DNA level, this CDR3 is encoded by other sequences in the same sample as well. This chain connects TRBV20-1 to TRBJ2-5; D call uncertain. Looked up from germline, CDR1 is DFQATT and CDR2 is SNEGSKA (reference sequence). The CDR3 loop spans 10 amino acids. Between the trimmed V and J ends, which lost 5 bases and 2 bases, there was a span of 3 bases. DNA for the CDR3: TGCAGTGCTCTTCAAGAGACCCAGTACTTC. Amino acid sequence: CSALQETQYF.